The TCR beta chain described here comes from a study of cytomegalovirus exposure and HLA in healthy donors. General study results and limits: Later work showed greater clonal expansion in HLA-associated TCR beta chains than in equally common others. A list of approximately 160 TCR beta chains associated with cytomegalovirus was given.

The PCR used 60 Vbeta and 13 Jbeta primers. The table came from immunoSEQ multiplex PCR; TCRdb's copy has only in-frame clones and leaves some out. The top ten hold 3% to 3.5% of the sample, which has about 140,000 clones, 75% seen once. Note on this clone: The antigen is unknown.

The specimen was PBMCs. The origin of this receptor is a middle-aged man in good health and CMV-seronegative.

This chain's CDR3 is CASSPLSGGAGYEQYF. The CDR3 nucleotides are TGTGCCAGCTCACCACTTAGCGGGGGGGCCGGGTACGAGCAGTACTTC. This chain connects TRBV18 to TRBJ2-7; 11 nucleotides agree with TRBD2. V lost 1 base and J lost 4; bases outside the gene matches: 6. This CDR3 has 16 residues. Germline lookup yields CDR1 KGHSH and CDR2 LQKENI.